This T cell receptor (beta chain) stems from a study of shared clonotypes between healthy human individuals. Details on this clone: Its target is not known.

General study results and limits: Sampling covered blood only; tissue repertoires likely differ.

J was trimmed by 2 bases and V by 2 bases; bases with no gene match: 7. CDR1 and CDR2 from the germline V gene are LNHNV and YYDKDF (reference sequence). This CDR3 comprises 16 residues. Here immunoSEQ multiplex PCR was the method, and the copy in TCRdb shows in-frame clones only, minus some. The sample shows hundreds of thousands of clones, around 79% of them seen only once. The receptor was derived from a middle-aged woman in good health. Some clones in this sample may be carry-over from other donors' samples. The sequencing input was PBMCs. The rearrangement links TRBV15 to TRBJ2-3, with TRBD1 identical over 7 bases. As DNA, the CDR3 is TGTGCCACCAGCAGATATCGGACAGGACCCACAGATACGCAGTATTTT. It encodes CATSRYRTGPTDTQYF.